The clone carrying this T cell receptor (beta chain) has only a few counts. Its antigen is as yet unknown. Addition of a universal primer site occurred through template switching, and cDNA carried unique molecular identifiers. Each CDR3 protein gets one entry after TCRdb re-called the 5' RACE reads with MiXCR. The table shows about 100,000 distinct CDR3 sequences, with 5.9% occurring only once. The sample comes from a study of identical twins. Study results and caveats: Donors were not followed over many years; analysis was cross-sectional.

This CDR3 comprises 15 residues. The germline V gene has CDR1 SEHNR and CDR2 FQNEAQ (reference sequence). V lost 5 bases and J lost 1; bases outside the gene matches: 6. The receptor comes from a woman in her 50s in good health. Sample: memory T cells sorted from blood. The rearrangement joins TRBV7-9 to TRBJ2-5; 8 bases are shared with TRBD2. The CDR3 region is CASSLGGGPQETQYF. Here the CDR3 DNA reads TGTGCCAGCAGCCTCGGGGGGGGGCCCCAAGAGACCCAGTACTTC.